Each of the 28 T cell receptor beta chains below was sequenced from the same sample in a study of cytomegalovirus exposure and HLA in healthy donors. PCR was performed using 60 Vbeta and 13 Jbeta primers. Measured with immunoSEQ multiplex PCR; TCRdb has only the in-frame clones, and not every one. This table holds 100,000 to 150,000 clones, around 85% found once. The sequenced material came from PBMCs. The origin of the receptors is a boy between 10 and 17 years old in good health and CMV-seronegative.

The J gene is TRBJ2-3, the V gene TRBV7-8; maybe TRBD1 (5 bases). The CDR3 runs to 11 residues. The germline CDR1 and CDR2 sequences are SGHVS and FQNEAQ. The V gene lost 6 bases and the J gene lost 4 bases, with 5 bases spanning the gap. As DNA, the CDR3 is TGTGCCAGCAGAGGGGCAGATACGCAGTATTTT. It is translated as CASRGADTQYF. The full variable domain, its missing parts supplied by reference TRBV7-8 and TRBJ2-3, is GAGVSQSPRYKVAKRGQDVALRCDPISGHVSLFWYQQALGQGPEFLTYFQNEAQLDKSGLPSDRFFAERPEGSVSTLKIQRTQQEDSAVYLCASRGADTQYFGPGTRLTVL.

The CDR3 nucleotides are TGTGCCAGCAGCTTAGAGGCGGGAGGGAGGGGTGATACGCAGTATTTT. Amino acid sequence: CASSLEAGGRGDTQYF. The V and J genes are TRBV5-4 and TRBJ2-3; TRBD2 agrees at 9 bases. The CDR3 contains 16 residues. After removal of 2 bases from V and 6 bases from J, the junction contained 10 bases not matched to a gene. CDR1 and CDR2 from the germline V gene are SGHNT and YYREEE (reference sequence).

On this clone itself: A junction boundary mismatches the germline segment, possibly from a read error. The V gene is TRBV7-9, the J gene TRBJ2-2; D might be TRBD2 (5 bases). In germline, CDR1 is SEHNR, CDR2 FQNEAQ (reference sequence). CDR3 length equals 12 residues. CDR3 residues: CSSTGFSGELFF. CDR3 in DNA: TGTTCCAGCACGGGGTTCTCGGGGGAGCTGTTTTTT.

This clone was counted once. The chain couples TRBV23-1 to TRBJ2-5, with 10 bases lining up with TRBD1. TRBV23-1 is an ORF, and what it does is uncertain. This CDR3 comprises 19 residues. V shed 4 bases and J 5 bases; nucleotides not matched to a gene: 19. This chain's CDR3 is CASSRMGIYSGQGLETQYF. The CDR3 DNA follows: TGCGCCAGCAGTCGTATGGGTATATACTCGGGACAGGGGTTGGAGACCCAGTACTTC.

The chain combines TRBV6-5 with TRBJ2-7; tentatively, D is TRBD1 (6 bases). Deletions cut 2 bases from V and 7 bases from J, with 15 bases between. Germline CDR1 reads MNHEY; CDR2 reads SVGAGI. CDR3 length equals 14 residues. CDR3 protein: CASSYGTREGEQYF. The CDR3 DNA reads TGTGCCAGCAGTTACGGGACAAGGGAAGGGGAGCAGTACTTC.

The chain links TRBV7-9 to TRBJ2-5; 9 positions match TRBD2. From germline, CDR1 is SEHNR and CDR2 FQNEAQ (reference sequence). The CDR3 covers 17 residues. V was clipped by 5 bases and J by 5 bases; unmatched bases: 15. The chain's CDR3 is CASSPNLAGSLWETQYF. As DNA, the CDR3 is TGTGCCAGCAGCCCTAACCTAGCGGGGAGTCTATGGGAGACCCAGTACTTC.

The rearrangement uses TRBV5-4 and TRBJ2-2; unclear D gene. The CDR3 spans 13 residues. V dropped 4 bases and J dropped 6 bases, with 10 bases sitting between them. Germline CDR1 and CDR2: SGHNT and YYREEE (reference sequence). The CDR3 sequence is CASSPTLAGELFF. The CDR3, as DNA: TGTGCCAGCAGCCCGACCCTAGCCGGGGAGCTGTTTTTT.

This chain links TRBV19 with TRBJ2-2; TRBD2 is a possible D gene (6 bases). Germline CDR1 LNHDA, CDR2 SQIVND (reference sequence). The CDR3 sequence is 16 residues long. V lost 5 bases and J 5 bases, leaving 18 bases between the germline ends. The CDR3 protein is CASSVYSAAGTGELFF. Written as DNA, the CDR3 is TGTGCCAGTAGTGTCTACTCTGCCGCGGGGACCGGGGAGCTGTTTTTT.

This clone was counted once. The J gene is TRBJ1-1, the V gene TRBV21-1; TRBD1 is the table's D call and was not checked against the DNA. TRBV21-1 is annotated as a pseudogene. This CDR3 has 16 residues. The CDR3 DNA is TGTGCCAGCAGTCGACCGAGGACAACAATGAACACTGAAGCTTTCTTT. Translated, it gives CASSRPRTTMNTEAFF.

The CDR3 loop is CASSHQVGNSGANVLTF. The CDR3 DNA reads TGTGCCAGCAGCCACCAGGTCGGGAACTCTGGGGCCAACGTCCTGACTTTC. This rearrangement joins TRBV4-2 to TRBJ2-6, with D possibly matching TRBD2 (5 bases). CDR3 size: 17 residues. Germline loops: CDR1 LGHNA, CDR2 YNFKEQ. V lost 3 bases and J lost 0, with 12 bases in between.

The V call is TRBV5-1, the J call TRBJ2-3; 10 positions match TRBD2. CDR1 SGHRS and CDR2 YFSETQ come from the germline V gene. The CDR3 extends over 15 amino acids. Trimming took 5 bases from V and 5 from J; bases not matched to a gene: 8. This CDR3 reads CASSRASGSGDTQYF. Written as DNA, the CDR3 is TGCGCCAGCAGTCGGGCTAGCGGGAGTGGAGATACGCAGTATTTT.

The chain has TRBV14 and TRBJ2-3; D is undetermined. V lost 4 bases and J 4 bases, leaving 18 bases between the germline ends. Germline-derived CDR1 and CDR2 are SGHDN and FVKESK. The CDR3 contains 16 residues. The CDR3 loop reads CASSPWSPIQADTQYF. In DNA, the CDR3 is TGTGCCAGCAGCCCGTGGTCCCCTATTCAGGCAGATACGCAGTATTTT.

The CDR3 sequence: CASSPRGGYTEAFF. For the CDR3, the DNA is TGTGCCAGCAGTCCCCGAGGAGGGTACACTGAAGCTTTCTTT. The chain combines TRBV6-6 with TRBJ1-1; no clear D gene. CDR1 is MNHNY, CDR2 SVGAGI, per germline (reference sequence). V lost 5 bases, J lost 3 bases, and 13 bases lay in between. The CDR3 covers 14 residues.

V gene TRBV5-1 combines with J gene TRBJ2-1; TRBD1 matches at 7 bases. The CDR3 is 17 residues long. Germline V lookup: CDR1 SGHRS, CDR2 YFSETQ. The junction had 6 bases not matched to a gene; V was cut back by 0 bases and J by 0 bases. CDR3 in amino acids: CASSLEPGQISYNEQFF. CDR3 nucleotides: TGCGCCAGCAGCTTGGAACCGGGACAGATCTCCTACAATGAGCAGTTCTTC.

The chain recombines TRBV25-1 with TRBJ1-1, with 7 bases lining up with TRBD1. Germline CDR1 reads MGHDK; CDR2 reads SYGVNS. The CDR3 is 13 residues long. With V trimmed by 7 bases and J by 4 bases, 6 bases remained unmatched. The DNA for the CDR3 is TGTGCCAGCAAACGAGGGGGCAGCACTGAAGCTTTCTTT. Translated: CASKRGGSTEAFF.

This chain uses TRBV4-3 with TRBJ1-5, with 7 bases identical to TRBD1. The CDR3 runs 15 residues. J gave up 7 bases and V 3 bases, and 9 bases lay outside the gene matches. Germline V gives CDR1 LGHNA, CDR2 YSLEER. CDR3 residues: CASSQDGTVAQPQHF. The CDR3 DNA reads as TGCGCCAGCAGCCAGGACGGGACAGTAGCCCAGCCCCAGCATTTT.

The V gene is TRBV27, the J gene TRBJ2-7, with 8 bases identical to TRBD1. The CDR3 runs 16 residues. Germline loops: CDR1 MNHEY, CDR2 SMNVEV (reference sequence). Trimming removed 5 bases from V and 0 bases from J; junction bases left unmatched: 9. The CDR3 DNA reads TGTGCCAGCAGTCTGTACAGGGGGTCATCCTCCTACGAGCAGTACTTC. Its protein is CASSLYRGSSSYEQYF.

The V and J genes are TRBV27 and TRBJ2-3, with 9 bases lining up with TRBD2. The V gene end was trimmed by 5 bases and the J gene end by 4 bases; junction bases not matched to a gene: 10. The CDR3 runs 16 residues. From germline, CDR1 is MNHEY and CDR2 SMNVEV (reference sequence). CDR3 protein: CASSPFSGRGADTQYF. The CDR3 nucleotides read TGTGCCAGCAGTCCGTTTAGCGGGAGAGGGGCAGATACGCAGTATTTT.

CDR3 region: CASSLGGSPTEAFF. CDR3 sequence (DNA): TGTGCCAGCAGCTTAGGCGGCAGCCCCACTGAAGCTTTCTTT. The J gene is TRBJ1-1, the V gene TRBV7-3; D call uncertain. Germline V gene sequence: CDR1 SGHTA, CDR2 FQGTGA. The CDR3 has 14 residues. V was pared by 2 bases and J by 4 bases, with 11 bases between.

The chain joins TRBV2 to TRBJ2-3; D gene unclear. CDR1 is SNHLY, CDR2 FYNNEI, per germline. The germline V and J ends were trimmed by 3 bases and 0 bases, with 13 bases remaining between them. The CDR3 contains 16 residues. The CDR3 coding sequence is TGTGCCAGCAGTGAGGTAGCCCGCTTGAGCACAGATACGCAGTATTTT. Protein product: CASSEVARLSTDTQYF.

CDR3 protein: CASSVGTGRTQETQYF. The DNA for the CDR3 is TGTGCCAGCAGCGTAGGTACCGGGAGGACACAAGAGACCCAGTACTTC. The chain couples TRBV9 to TRBJ2-5; 7 nucleotides align to TRBD2. CDR3 length: 16 residues. V shed 0 bases and J 2 bases; nucleotides not matched to a gene: 7. CDR1 SGDLS and CDR2 YYNGEE come from the germline V gene. The whole variable domain, filled in from reference TRBV9 and TRBJ2-5, reads DSGVTQTPKHLITATGQRVTLRCSPRSGDLSVYWYQQSLDQGLQFLIQYYNGEERAKGNILERFSAQQFPDLHSELNLSSLELGDSALYFCASSVGTGRTQETQYFGPGTRLLVL.

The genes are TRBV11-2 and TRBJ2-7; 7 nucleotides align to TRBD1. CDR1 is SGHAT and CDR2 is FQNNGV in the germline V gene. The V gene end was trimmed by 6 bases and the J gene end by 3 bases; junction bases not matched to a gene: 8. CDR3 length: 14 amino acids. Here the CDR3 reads CASSPPDRLYEQYF. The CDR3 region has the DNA TGTGCCAGCAGTCCCCCGGACAGGCTCTACGAGCAGTACTTC.

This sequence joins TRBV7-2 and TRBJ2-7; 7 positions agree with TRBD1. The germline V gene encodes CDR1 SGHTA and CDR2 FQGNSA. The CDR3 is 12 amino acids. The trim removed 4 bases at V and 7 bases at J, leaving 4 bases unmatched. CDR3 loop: CASSWTGLEQYF. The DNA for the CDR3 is TGTGCCAGCAGCTGGACAGGTCTGGAGCAGTACTTC.

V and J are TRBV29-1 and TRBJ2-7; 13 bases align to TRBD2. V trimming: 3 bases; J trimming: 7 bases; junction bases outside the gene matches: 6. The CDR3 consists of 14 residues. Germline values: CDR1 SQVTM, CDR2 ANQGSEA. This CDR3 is CSVDRTSGSGEQYF. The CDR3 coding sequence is TGCAGCGTTGATCGGACTAGCGGGAGTGGGGAGCAGTACTTC.

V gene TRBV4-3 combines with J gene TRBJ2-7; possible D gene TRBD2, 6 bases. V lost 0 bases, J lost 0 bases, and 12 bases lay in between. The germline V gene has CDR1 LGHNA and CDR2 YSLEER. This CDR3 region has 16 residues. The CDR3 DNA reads TGCGCCAGCAGCCAAGATCCGCGGGGAGGCTCCTACGAGCAGTACTTC. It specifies CASSQDPRGGSYEQYF.

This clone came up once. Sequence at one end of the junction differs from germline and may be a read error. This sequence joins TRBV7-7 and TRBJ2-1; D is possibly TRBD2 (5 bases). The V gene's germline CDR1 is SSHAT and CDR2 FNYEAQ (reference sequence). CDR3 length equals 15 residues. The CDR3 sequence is CASSASAGSYNEQFF. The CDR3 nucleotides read TGTGCTAGCAGCGCGAGCGCGGGCTCCTACAATGAGCAGTTCTTC. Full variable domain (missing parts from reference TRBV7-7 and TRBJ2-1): GAGVSQSPRYKVTKRGQDVTLRCDPISSHATLYWYQQALGQGPEFLTYFNYEAQPDKSGLPSDRFSAERPEGSISTLTIQRTEQRDSAMYRCASSASAGSYNEQFFGPGTRLTVL.

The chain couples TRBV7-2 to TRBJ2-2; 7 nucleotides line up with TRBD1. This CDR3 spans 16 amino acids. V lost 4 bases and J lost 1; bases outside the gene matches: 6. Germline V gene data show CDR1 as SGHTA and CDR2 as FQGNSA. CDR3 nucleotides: TGTGCCAGCAGCTCCTCCGGGACAGTGAACACCGGGGAGCTGTTTTTT. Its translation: CASSSSGTVNTGELFF.

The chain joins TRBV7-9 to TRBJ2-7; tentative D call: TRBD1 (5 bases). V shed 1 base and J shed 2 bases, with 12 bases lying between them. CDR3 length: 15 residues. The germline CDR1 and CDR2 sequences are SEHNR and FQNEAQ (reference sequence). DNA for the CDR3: TGTGCCAGCAGCTTAGGGGCAGGGCTGACCTACGAGCAGTACTTC. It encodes CASSLGAGLTYEQYF.